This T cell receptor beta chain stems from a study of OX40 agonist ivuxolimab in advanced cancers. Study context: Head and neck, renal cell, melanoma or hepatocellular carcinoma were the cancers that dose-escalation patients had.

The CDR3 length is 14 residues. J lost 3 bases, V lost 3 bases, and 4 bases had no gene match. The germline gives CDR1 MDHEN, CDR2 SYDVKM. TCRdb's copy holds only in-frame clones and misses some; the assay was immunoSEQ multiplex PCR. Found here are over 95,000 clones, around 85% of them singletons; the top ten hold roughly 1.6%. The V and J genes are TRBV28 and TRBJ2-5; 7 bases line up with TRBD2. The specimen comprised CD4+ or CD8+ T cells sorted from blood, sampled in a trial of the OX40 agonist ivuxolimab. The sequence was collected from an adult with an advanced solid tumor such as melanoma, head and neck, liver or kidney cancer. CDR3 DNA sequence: TGTGCCAGCAGTTTTCTAGCGGACGAAGAGACCCAGTACTTC. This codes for CASSFLADEETQYF.